This T cell receptor beta chain stems from a study of CD8+ T cells in alopecia areata. General study findings and limits: For lesional scalp, especially alopecia totalis/universalis, clonality was higher than in normal scalp. Sharing of TCR sequences between patients (possibly for HLA-related reasons) was less clear than in mice.

Notes on this clone: Its antigen is currently unknown.

TCR sequencing used cDNA made by reverse transcription of extracted RNA. Method: immunoSEQ multiplex PCR; TCRdb's copy keeps in-frame clones and lacks some. Seen here are over 150,000 clones, 56% observed once, and the top ten hold under 5%. Sequenced input: CD8+ T cells sorted from blood. The sequence came from a human donor in good health.

The CDR3 DNA reads TGCGCCAGCAGCCAAGAGGACAGGGGGTCAATGCAGCAGTACTTC. Its translation: CASSQEDRGSMQQYF. The V call is TRBV4-1, the J call TRBJ2-7; 10 bases are a match to TRBD1. The length of the CDR3 is 15 residues. Trimming at V came to 0 bases and at J to 8 bases, leaving 7 bases not matched to a gene. The V gene's germline CDR1 is MGHRA and CDR2 YSYEKL.